What follows are 14 T cell receptor beta chains derived from one specimen sequenced in a study of blood T cell repertoires in COVID-19. Only in-frame clones appear in the TCRdb table, and some are missing; sequencing was by immunoSEQ multiplex PCR. Of about 160,000 clones in the sample, over 70% were seen once. Sequenced input: peripheral blood. Receptors were obtained from an elderly woman with active or convalescent COVID-19.

The chain joins TRBV7-2 to TRBJ1-3; D gene ambiguous. CDR3 size: 14 residues. In germline, CDR1 is SGHTA, CDR2 FQGNSA. Trimming stripped 5 bases from V and 0 bases from J, with 8 bases between. DNA of the CDR3: TGTGCCAGCAGCCCATACATCTCTGGAAACACCATATATTTT. This translates into CASSPYISGNTIYF.

This sequence joins TRBV19 and TRBJ1-2; the match to TRBD1 covers 7 bases. Trimming at V came to 6 bases and at J to 5 bases, leaving 15 bases not matched to a gene. The CDR3 has 16 residues. Germline values: CDR1 LNHDA, CDR2 SQIVND (reference sequence). The CDR3: CASRTDRWTGEYGYTF. The CDR3 DNA follows: TGTGCCAGTAGGACGGACAGGTGGACCGGGGAATATGGCTACACCTTC.

This clone appeared a few times. The genes are TRBV6-1 and TRBJ1-5; a possible D gene is TRBD1 (5 bases). The germline V gene encodes CDR1 MNHNS and CDR2 SASEGT. The V end was cut by 1 base, the J end by 11 bases, with 15 bases between. CDR3 length: 14 amino acids. CDR3 region: CASSEVGAGLAQHF. The CDR3, as DNA: TGTGCCAGCAGTGAAGTAGGGGCTGGATTAGCCCAGCATTTT.

The rearrangement links TRBV18 to TRBJ1-4; maybe TRBD1 (5 bases). The CDR3 extends over 13 amino acids. From germline, CDR1 is KGHSH and CDR2 LQKENI. V dropped 3 bases and J dropped 11 bases, with 13 bases sitting between them. Written as DNA, the CDR3 is TGTGCCAGCTCACCTTTCGGAGGGGACAAACTGTTTTTT. It translates to CASSPFGGDKLFF.

The chain joins TRBV9 to TRBJ1-4; D is ambiguous. This CDR3 spans 17 amino acids. CDR1 is SGDLS, CDR2 YYNGEE, per germline. V lost 3 bases and J 4 bases, leaving 19 bases between the germline ends. The CDR3 region is CASSGSPTAGFNEKLFF. CDR3 DNA: TGTGCCAGCAGCGGCTCCCCGACGGCGGGCTTTAATGAAAAACTGTTTTTT.

The CDR3 bases are TGCGCCAGCACCAAACCCGGTGGCAGGCTCACTAATGAAAAACTGTTTTTT. Translation gives CASTKPGGRLTNEKLFF. The chain employs TRBV23-1 and TRBJ1-4; no firm D call. TRBV23-1 is reported as an ORF; its role is uncertain. The CDR3 extends over 17 amino acids. The V end was cut by 7 bases, the J end by 2 bases, with 20 bases between.

V is TRBV5-5 and J is TRBJ2-7, with 8 bases matching TRBD1. The trim removed 4 bases at V and 4 bases at J, leaving 10 bases unmatched. This CDR3 contains 15 residues. Germline lookup yields CDR1 SGHKS and CDR2 YYEKEE (reference sequence). The CDR3: CASSHATGGSYEQYF. In nucleotides, the CDR3 is TGTGCCAGCAGCCACGCAACAGGGGGTAGTTACGAGCAGTACTTC.

The genes are TRBV5-6 and TRBJ1-1, with a tentative D call TRBD1 (5 bases). Germline V gives CDR1 SGHDT, CDR2 YYEEEE. This CDR3 is built from 14 residues. Trimming took off 5 bases at V and 0 bases at J, with 11 bases between the two ends. The CDR3 spells CASRAGHMNTEAFF. CDR3 bases: TGTGCCAGCAGGGCCGGACACATGAACACTGAAGCTTTCTTT. The variable domain in full, with the rest retrieved from reference TRBV5-6 and TRBJ1-1, is DAGVTQSPTHLIKTRGQQVTLRCSPKSGHDTVSWYQQALGQGPQFIFQYYEEEERQRGNFPDRFSGHQFPNYSSELNVNALLLGDSALYLCASRAGHMNTEAFFGQGTRLTVV.

The V call is TRBV5-1, the J call TRBJ1-6, with D perhaps TRBD1 (5 bases). Deletions cut 7 bases from V and 6 bases from J, with 11 bases between. The CDR3 covers 13 residues. Germline loops: CDR1 SGHRS, CDR2 YFSETQ. The CDR3 region has the DNA TGCGCCAGCTGGGGCATTGGTAATTCACCCCTCCACTTT. Translated, it gives CASWGIGNSPLHF.

V gene TRBV7-2 combines with J gene TRBJ1-2; D gene ambiguous. The CDR3 runs to 15 residues. Trimming shortened V by 0 bases and J by 8 bases, and 16 bases separated the two germline ends. Looked up from germline, CDR1 is SGHTA and CDR2 is FQGNSA. The DNA for the CDR3 is TGTGCCAGCAGCTTAGCGATCACGGCCAGCGAGGGCTACACCTTC. This gives the protein CASSLAITASEGYTF.

At least ten counts were recorded for this clone. This chain joins TRBV6-6 and TRBJ1-5, with unresolved D. Per the germline V gene, CDR1 is MNHNY and CDR2 is SVGAGI (reference sequence). V was pared by 0 bases and J by 11 bases, with 8 bases between. CDR3 size: 12 residues. The CDR3 sequence: CASSYSDGAQHF. CDR3 nucleotides: TGTGCCAGCAGTTACTCGGACGGGGCCCAGCATTTT.

The CDR3 coding sequence is TGCGCCAGCAGCATGACTAGCGGGGGCCTCTCCTACGAGCAGTACTTC. Protein product: CASSMTSGGLSYEQYF. The rearrangement joins TRBV5-1 to TRBJ2-7; 12 bases fit TRBD2. The CDR3 sequence is 16 residues long. V lost 4 bases to trimming and J lost 0 bases; unmatched junction nucleotides: 5. Germline V gives CDR1 SGHRS, CDR2 YFSETQ.

This sequence joins TRBV28 and TRBJ2-2, with TRBD2 as a possible D gene (5 bases). V lost 6 bases to trimming and J lost 5 bases, with 16 bases between them. From germline, CDR1 is MDHEN and CDR2 SYDVKM. The CDR3 loop spans 15 amino acids. CDR3 in amino acids: CASSHSRDFTGELFF. The CDR3 DNA reads as TGTGCCAGCAGCCACTCCCGGGATTTTACCGGGGAGCTGTTTTTT. The variable domain in full, with the rest retrieved from reference TRBV28 and TRBJ2-2, is DVKVTQSSRYLVKRTGEKVFLECVQDMDHENMFWYRQDPGLGLRLIYFSYDVKMKEKGDIPEGYSVSREKKERFSLILESASTNQTSMYLCASSHSRDFTGELFFGEGSRLTVL.

The genes are TRBV4-1 and TRBJ1-6, with a possible D match to TRBD1 (5 bases). CDR1 is MGHRA, CDR2 YSYEKL, per germline. With 3 bases removed from V and 0 bases from J, the gap between germline ends came to 12 bases. This CDR3 comprises 17 residues. This chain's CDR3 is CASSHEAGVSYNSPLHF. The CDR3 DNA reads as TGCGCCAGCAGCCACGAAGCGGGGGTCTCCTATAATTCACCCCTCCACTTT.